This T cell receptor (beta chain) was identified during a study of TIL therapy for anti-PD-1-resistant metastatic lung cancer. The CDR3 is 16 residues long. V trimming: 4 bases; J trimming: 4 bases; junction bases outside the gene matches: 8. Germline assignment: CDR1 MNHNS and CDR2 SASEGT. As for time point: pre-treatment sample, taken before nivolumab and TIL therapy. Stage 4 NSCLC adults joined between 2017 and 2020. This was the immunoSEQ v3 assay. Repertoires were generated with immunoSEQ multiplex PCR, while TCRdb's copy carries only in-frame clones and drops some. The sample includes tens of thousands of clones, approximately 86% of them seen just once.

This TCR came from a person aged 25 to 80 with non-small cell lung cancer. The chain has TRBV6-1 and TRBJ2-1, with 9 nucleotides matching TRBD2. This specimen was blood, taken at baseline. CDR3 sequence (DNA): TGTGCCAGCAGTGGCTCGCGGGGGGGCGGGTACAATGAGCAGTTCTTC. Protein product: CASSGSRGGGYNEQFF.